The 12 T cell receptor beta chains listed next were all sequenced from one sample in a study of T-cell reconstitution after alpha-beta-depleted transplantation in children (dated by TCRdb to about 2016). Receptors were amplified or captured by PCR. Sequencing relied on an Illumina HiSeq 2500. Molecular barcoding was employed in the preparation of TCR libraries, with unique molecular identifiers being used to normalize TCRbeta repertoire quantification. TCRdb ran its own pipeline on the public reads, namely fastp trimming at Q25 and MiXCR clone calling, and kept in-frame beta chains. Merged by CDR3 protein, the rows form single entries marked with the most common genes and DNA. This sample gives some 640,000 distinct CDR3 sequences in total; approximately 17% of them show up just once. The ten largest clones add up to approximately 1% of the sample. Source: PBMCs from the stem cell graft donor, taken from the stem cell graft. These receptors originate from a human donor who donated a stem cell graft to a child with acute myeloid leukemia.

This clonotype was counted at least ten times. J is TRBJ2-4 and V is TRBV20-1, with 9 bases fitting TRBD1. Germline lookup yields CDR1 DFQATT and CDR2 SNEGSKA (reference sequence). The J segment lost 10 bases and the V segment lost 0 bases, leaving 7 bases of the junction unmatched. This CDR3 region has 14 residues. CDR3 nucleotides: TGCAGTGCTAGAGAGGGGACAGGGATCCGTATTCAGTACTTC. It is translated as CSAREGTGIRIQYF.

At least ten counts were recorded for this clonotype. The chain has TRBV11-2 and TRBJ1-6; 7 bases are a match to TRBD1. This CDR3 has 16 residues. Germline trimming cut 2 bases from V and 7 bases from J; bases unmatched to any gene: 8. The germline CDR1 and CDR2 sequences are SGHAT and FQNNGV. CDR3 in amino acids: CASSLRGLKGNSPLHF. The CDR3 DNA reads as TGTGCCAGCAGCTTAAGGGGGCTTAAGGGAAATTCACCCCTCCACTTT. The variable domain in full, completed from reference TRBV11-2 and TRBJ1-6, reads EAGVAQSPRYKIIEKRQSVAFWCNPISGHATLYWYQQILGQGPKLLIQFQNNGVVDDSQLPKDRFSAERLKGVDSTLKIQPAKLEDSAVYLCASSLRGLKGNSPLHFGNGTRLTVT.

This clonotype appeared once. The genes are TRBV28 and TRBJ2-7, with a tentative D call TRBD2 (6 bases). The germline V gene encodes CDR1 MDHEN and CDR2 SYDVKM. This CDR3 is built from 13 residues. V was pared by 5 bases and J by 3 bases, with 11 bases between. The DNA of the CDR3 is TGTGCCAGCAGTCAGAGGGGACTCTACGAGCAGTACGTC. The encoded protein is CASSQRGLYEQYV.

The chain links TRBV4-1 to TRBJ1-5, with a tentative D call TRBD1 (6 bases). V shed 3 bases and J shed 0 bases, with 12 bases lying between them. The CDR3 sequence is 16 residues long. The germline CDR1 and CDR2 sequences are MGHRA and YSYEKL. The CDR3 is CASSQDRSYSNQPQHF. The CDR3 region has the DNA TGCGCCAGCAGCCAGGACAGATCTTATAGCAATCAGCCCCAGCATTTT.

This clonotype was observed a handful of times. The gene calls are TRBV15 and TRBJ1-1; 8 bases align to TRBD1. Germline CDR1 is LNHNV and CDR2 is YYDKDF (reference sequence). V was pared by 4 bases and J by 7 bases, with 8 bases of the junction left unmatched. This CDR3 comprises 14 residues. Written as DNA, the CDR3 is TGTGCCACCAGCACTTCAGGGGGCGAGCTTGAAGCTTTCTTT. Protein product: CATSTSGGELEAFF.

This clonotype was detected only a few times. This rearrangement joins TRBV7-2 to TRBJ1-4, with 8 bases lining up with TRBD1. With 5 bases clipped from V and 8 bases from J, the junction kept 4 bases outside the gene matches. The CDR3 totals 13 residues. Germline CDR1 reads SGHTA; CDR2 reads FQGNSA. Written as DNA, the CDR3 is TGTGCCAGCAGCGGACAGGGTTCAGAAAAACTGTTTTTT. It yields the protein CASSGQGSEKLFF.

This clonotype was seen more than once but under ten times. The rearrangement uses TRBV9 and TRBJ1-2, with D possibly being TRBD1 (5 bases). V lost 4 bases and J lost 4, with 17 bases in between. The germline CDR1 and CDR2 sequences are SGDLS and YYNGEE. The CDR3 has 15 amino acids. The CDR3 spells CASSRDPGIPYGYTF. In DNA form, the CDR3 reads TGTGCCAGCAGCAGGGACCCCGGAATTCCCTATGGCTACACCTTC.

The V gene is TRBV28, the J gene TRBJ1-1; TRBD1 might be the D (5 bases). Germline V gene sequence: CDR1 MDHEN, CDR2 SYDVKM. Trimming shortened V by 4 bases and J by 1 base, and 10 bases separated the two germline ends. The CDR3 consists of 14 residues. The CDR3 reads CASSYGGSNTEAFF. The DNA for the CDR3 is TGTGCCAGCAGTTATGGGGGGTCGAACACTGAAGCTTTCTTT.

This sequence joins TRBV19 and TRBJ2-7, with 9 bases fitting TRBD1. V shed 7 bases and J 5 bases; nucleotides not matched to a gene: 9. The CDR3 consists of 14 residues. The germline V gene encodes CDR1 LNHDA and CDR2 SQIVND (reference sequence). For the CDR3, the DNA is TGTGCCAGTAAAGGATGGGACAGGGTCAACGAGCAGTACTTC. Translation gives CASKGWDRVNEQYF.

The CDR3: CASSPPAGRHTYNEQFF. Here the CDR3 DNA reads TGTGCCAGCTCACCACCGGCAGGGCGTCACACCTACAATGAGCAGTTCTTC. The V and J genes are TRBV18 and TRBJ2-1, with D maybe TRBD1 (5 bases). Trimming removed 0 bases at V and 2 bases at J, with 14 bases between. This CDR3 comprises 17 residues. Germline CDR1 and CDR2: KGHSH and LQKENI.

This clonotype turned up a few times. V and J are TRBV4-3 and TRBJ1-1; D is unresolved. The CDR3 has 14 amino acids. V shed 0 bases and J shed 1 base, with 6 bases lying between them. CDR1 and CDR2 (germline): LGHNA, YSLEER. CDR3 DNA: TGCGCCAGCAGCCAAGAGAGCTGGAACACTGAAGCTTTCTTT. Translating gives CASSQESWNTEAFF.

This clonotype was seen more than once but under ten times. V is TRBV12-3 or TRBV12-4 and J is TRBJ2-3; unclear D gene. The V end was cut by 4 bases, the J end by 0 bases, with 8 bases between. The CDR3 covers 14 residues. In DNA form, the CDR3 reads TGTGCCAGCAGTTCAACATCTAGCACAGATACGCAGTATTTT. Its translation: CASSSTSSTDTQYF.